This is a list of T cell receptor beta chains from one sample in a study of Graves' ophthalmopathy and Graves' hyperthyroidism. TCRdb processed the multiplex PCR reads anew with MiXCR; each CDR3 protein has one entry. The data contain over a million distinct CDR3 sequences, about two fifths of them singletons. Sequenced input: peripheral blood or thyroid tissue (not recorded which). The receptor source for this set is an adult man with Graves' hyperthyroidism. Both conserved end residues are part of each CDR3. D genes are given only for firm matches. Clone size, where shown, is once, few, many, or a class for clones that have expanded.

J	D	V	size	CDR3	DNA
TRBJ1-3	NA	TRBV2	NA	CASSEYGPDYGYTIYF	TGTGCCAGCAGTGAATACGGTCCTGACTATGGCTACACCATATATTTT
TRBJ1-3	NA	TRBV5-1	NA	CASSFGNAIASGNTIYF	TGCGCCAGCAGCTTTGGCAATGCGATCGCCTCTGGAAACACCATATATTTT
TRBJ2-3	NA	TRBV7-9	NA	CASSYREDTQYF	TGTGCCAGCAGCTATAGGGAAGATACGCAGTATTTT
TRBJ1-2	TRBD1	TRBV12-3/TRBV12-4	NA	CASRAGQGLGNTF	TGTGCCAGCAGAGCCGGACAGGGGCTGGGAAACACCTTC
TRBJ2-7	NA	TRBV20-1	many	CSARRRGGISYEQYF	TGCAGTGCTAGAAGGCGTGGGGGGATCTCCTACGAGCAGTACTTC
TRBJ2-7	NA	TRBV20-1	few	CSAHSPGKGYYEQYF	TGCAGTGCCCACAGCCCAGGAAAGGGGTACTACGAGCAGTACTTC
TRBJ1-2	NA	TRBV15	many	CATSRVPGLYGYTF	TGTGCCACCAGCAGAGTTCCCGGATTATATGGCTACACCTTC
TRBJ2-7	TRBD2	TRBV20-1	few	CSARIVLAGIYEQYF	TGCAGTGCTAGAATCGTACTAGCGGGGATATACGAGCAGTACTTC
TRBJ2-7	NA	TRBV20-1	NA	CSARDYRDLYEQHF	TGCAGTGCTAGAGATTACCGGGACCTTTACGAGCAGCACTTC
TRBJ1-5	NA	TRBV24-1	many	CATSDREYQPQHF	TGTGCCACCAGTGATCGGGAGTATCAGCCCCAGCATTTT
TRBJ2-5	TRBD2	TRBV19	NA	CASSSSRGREAQYF	TGTGCCAGTAGTAGTAGTAGAGGCCGGGAGGCCCAGTACTTC
TRBJ2-5	NA	TRBV10-2	once	CASSERGLGQPQYF	TGCGCCAGCAGTGAGCGAGGGTTGGGTCAGCCCCAGTACTTC
TRBJ1-5	NA	TRBV20-1	many	CSASDPRDSNQPQHF	TGCAGTGCTAGCGATCCCAGGGATAGCAATCAGCCCCAGCATTTT
TRBJ2-2	TRBD2	TRBV20-1	many	CSASGGGNTGELFF	TGCAGTGCTAGCGGGGGGGGCAACACCGGGGAGCTGTTTTTT
TRBJ1-3	TRBD1	TRBV7-2	NA	CASSLTRLGGGNTIYF	TGTGCCAGCAGCTTAACTCGTCTAGGGGGCGGAAACACCATATATTTT
TRBJ2-2	TRBD2	TRBV7-3	once	CASSSTASGATGELFF	TGTGCCAGCAGCTCGACCGCTAGCGGGGCCACCGGGGAGCTGTTTTTT
TRBJ2-7	NA	TRBV12-3/TRBV12-4	many	CASLYRKNEQYF	TGTGCCAGCCTTTACAGGAAGAACGAGCAGTACTTC
TRBJ2-5	TRBD1	TRBV14	NA	CASSQNFITGVGETQYF	TGTGCCAGCAGCCAAAACTTCATCACAGGGGTGGGAGAGACCCAGTACTTC
TRBJ1-5	NA	TRBV10-3	many	CAISDRGNQPQHF	TGTGCCATCAGTGACAGGGGCAATCAGCCCCAGCATTTT
TRBJ2-7	TRBD1	TRBV7-9	NA	CASSTNDRVRPYEQYF	TGTGCCAGCAGCACCAACGACAGGGTCCGACCCTACGAGCAGTACTTC
TRBJ1-1	NA	TRBV5-1	NA	CASSRRQVNTEAFF	TGCGCCAGCAGCAGAAGACAGGTCAACACTGAAGCTTTCTTT
TRBJ2-5	TRBD2	TRBV29-1	many	CSVDGAGEEEETQYF	TGCAGCGTAGATGGGGCGGGAGAGGAGGAAGAGACCCAGTACTTC
TRBJ2-5	NA	TRBV7-6	NA	CASRRTDGTQETQYF	TGTGCCAGCAGACGGACAGACGGGACTCAAGAGACCCAGTACTTC
TRBJ2-7	TRBD2	TRBV7-8	NA	CASSLGTSGSHEQYF	TGTGCCAGCAGCCTAGGGACTAGCGGGAGTCACGAGCAGTACTTC
TRBJ2-7	TRBD2	TRBV29-1	NA	CSVEELTSGRAPEQYF	TGCAGCGTTGAAGAGCTAACTAGCGGGAGGGCCCCCGAGCAGTACTTC
TRBJ1-2	NA	TRBV10-3	many	CAISESSPPGYTF	TGTGCCATCAGTGAATCTTCGCCCCCAGGGTACACCTTC
TRBJ1-6	TRBD1	TRBV10-3	NA	CAIRNRGGSPLHF	TGTGCCATCAGGAACAGGGGCGGTTCACCCCTCCACTTT
TRBJ2-2	NA	TRBV9	NA	CASSGRRRAGSLPNTGELFF	TGTGCCAGCAGCGGAAGACGGAGGGCAGGGAGTCTTCCGAACACCGGGGAGCTGTTTTTT
TRBJ2-5	NA	TRBV12-3/TRBV12-4	NA	CASSQRPF	TGTGCCAGCAGTCAAAGACCGTTC
TRBJ2-7	NA	TRBV6-1	many	CATTLGSSSYEQYF	TGTGCCACTACTTTGGGATCCAGCTCCTACGAGCAGTACTTC
TRBJ2-7	TRBD2	TRBV6-5	NA	CASSRLAGVYEQYF	TGTGCCAGCAGCAGACTAGCGGGAGTCTACGAGCAGTACTTC
TRBJ1-6	NA	TRBV30	NA	CAWSEQGRSPLHF	TGTGCCTGGAGTGAACAGGGACGATCACCCCTCCACTTT
TRBJ2-5	NA	TRBV25-1	few	CASSEGRHGVETQYF	TGTGCCAGCAGTGAAGGCAGGCATGGTGTGGAGACCCAGTACTTC
TRBJ1-2	TRBD1	TRBV20-1	NA	CSARDRGVEGAEGYTF	TGCAGTGCTAGAGATAGGGGCGTGGAGGGGGCAGAGGGCTACACCTTC
TRBJ1-5	TRBD1	TRBV29-1	many	CSVMTGGNQPQHF	TGCAGCGTTATGACAGGGGGAAATCAGCCCCAGCATTTT
TRBJ1-2	TRBD1	TRBV4-3	NA	CASSQVGRQGAGGYTF	TGCGCCAGCAGCCAAGTGGGTCGGCAGGGGGCGGGTGGCTACACCTTC
TRBJ2-7	TRBD1	TRBV2	NA	CASKVPGQGPLEQYF	TGTGCCAGCAAAGTGCCAGGACAGGGACCTCTGGAGCAGTACTTC